The 14 T cell receptor beta chains in this list originate from one sample, sequenced in a study of shared clonotypes between healthy human individuals. Profiling relied on immunoSEQ multiplex PCR, and the TCRdb table lists in-frame clones only, not all of them. Found here are millions of clones, over 85% of them singletons; the top ten hold about 0.37%. Sample: naive CD4+ T cells from PBMCs. The subset was: CD45RA+ positively selected. These receptors all come from a young man in good health. Some clones in this sample may be carry-over from other donors' samples.

This clone came up once. V gene TRBV5-4 combines with J gene TRBJ2-2; D is perhaps TRBD1 (5 bases). Germline-derived CDR1 and CDR2 are SGHNT and YYREEE (reference sequence). V was pared by 2 bases and J by 0 bases, with 11 bases between. This CDR3 region has 16 residues. The chain's CDR3 is CASSLIAGPNTGELFF. The CDR3 bases are TGTGCCAGCAGCTTAATAGCAGGGCCGAACACCGGGGAGCTGTTTTTT. Looking up the rest from reference TRBV5-4 and TRBJ2-2 gives the full variable domain: ETGVTQSPTHLIKTRGQQVTLRCSSQSGHNTVSWYQQALGQGPQFIFQYYREEENGRGNFPPRFSGLQFPNYSSELNVNALELDDSALYLCASSLIAGPNTGELFFGEGSRLTVL.

The chain uses TRBV28 and TRBJ1-5, with D possibly TRBD1 on 6 matching bases. V was shortened by 3 bases and J by 8 bases, with 11 bases between the two germline ends. The CDR3 covers 13 residues. Germline assignment: CDR1 MDHEN and CDR2 SYDVKM. CDR3 nucleotides: TGTGCCAGCAGTTTGGTAGGGGGAAAGCCCCAGCATTTT. Translation gives CASSLVGGKPQHF.

This sequence joins TRBV11-2 and TRBJ2-3, with TRBD1 identical over 7 bases. J lost 0 bases, V lost 5 bases, and 8 bases had no gene match. Germline V gives CDR1 SGHAT, CDR2 FQNNGV. This CDR3 comprises 16 residues. The CDR3 coding sequence is TGTGCCAGCAGCCGGAGACAGGGCCTTAGCACAGATACGCAGTATTTT. It is translated as CASSRRQGLSTDTQYF.

The chain employs TRBV21-1 and TRBJ2-2; the table's D call, TRBD1, was not checked against the DNA. TRBV21-1 is reported as a pseudogene. The CDR3 length is 20 residues. CDR3 loop: CASSKGQGAVSLKNTGELFF. CDR3 coding DNA: TGTGCCAGCAGCAAAGGCCAGGGGGCTGTTTCCCTTAAGAACACCGGGGAGCTGTTTTTT.

This rearrangement joins TRBV18 to TRBJ2-2; 13 bases map to TRBD2. The germline CDR1 and CDR2 sequences are KGHSH and LQKENI. The ends lost 0 bases at V and 3 bases at J; junction bases unmatched: 1. This CDR3 is 17 amino acids long. The CDR3 reads CASSPPGLAGDTGELFF. The DNA for the CDR3 is TGTGCCAGCTCACCACCCGGACTAGCGGGAGACACCGGGGAGCTGTTTTTT.

This clone was recorded once. The V call is TRBV6-6, the J call TRBJ1-4; TRBD1 matches 8 bases. V shed 6 bases and J 8 bases; nucleotides not matched to a gene: 8. There are 14 residues in the CDR3. From germline, CDR1 is MNHNY and CDR2 SVGAGI (reference sequence). This CDR3 is CASRAGQGREKLFF. The CDR3 bases are TGTGCCAGCAGGGCAGGACAGGGTCGGGAAAAACTGTTTTTT.

The V gene is TRBV5-1, the J gene TRBJ2-7, with a possible D match to TRBD1 (6 bases). Germline CDR1 SGHRS, CDR2 YFSETQ. This CDR3 comprises 13 residues. The V and J ends lost 4 bases and 6 bases respectively, with 14 bases between them. The CDR3 bases are TGCGCCAGCAGCCAACCCGACAGGATCGAGCAGTACTTC. Protein product: CASSQPDRIEQYF.

The chain links TRBV4-1 to TRBJ2-5; 16 bases fit TRBD2. Germline V gene data show CDR1 as MGHRA and CDR2 as YSYEKL. The CDR3 length is 17 residues. The junction had 4 bases not matched to a gene; V was cut back by 3 bases and J by 3 bases. In DNA form, the CDR3 reads TGCGCCAGCAGCCAGGACGGGACTAGCGGGAGGGAAGAGACCCAGTACTTC. Translated, it gives CASSQDGTSGREETQYF.

The CDR3 loop reads CASSVDRGRSNQPQHF. CDR3 in DNA: TGTGCCAGCAGTGTTGACAGGGGGCGTAGCAATCAGCCCCAGCATTTT. The chain combines TRBV6-1 with TRBJ1-5; 10 bases map to TRBD1. V lost 4 bases and J lost 0; bases outside the gene matches: 3. The CDR3 has 16 amino acids. CDR1 MNHNS and CDR2 SASEGT come from the germline V gene.

The chain carries TRBV18 and TRBJ2-2; 7 bases align to TRBD2. With 6 bases clipped from V and 2 bases from J, the junction kept 18 bases outside the gene matches. Germline V CDR1 and CDR2: KGHSH, LQKENI. This CDR3 region has 19 residues. The CDR3 nucleotides read TGTGCCAGCTCCATGTTCGGGGCTAGCGGAGATCTTAACACCGGGGAGCTGTTTTTT. Its protein is CASSMFGASGDLNTGELFF.

This chain uses TRBV11-2 with TRBJ2-7; possibly TRBD1 for D (6 bases). Germline V lookup: CDR1 SGHAT, CDR2 FQNNGV. V was clipped by 5 bases and J by 5 bases, with 16 bases between them. This CDR3 region has 14 residues. The CDR3 DNA reads TGTGCCAGCAGCCCCCAGGGGCGGACCAACGAGCAGTACTTC. Its protein is CASSPQGRTNEQYF.

The chain employs TRBV6-1 and TRBJ2-7, with 7 bases fitting TRBD1. The V and J ends lost 6 bases and 5 bases, in that order; junction bases with no gene match: 13. Germline V lookup: CDR1 MNHNS, CDR2 SASEGT. The CDR3 sequence is 15 residues long. CDR3 coding DNA: TGTGCCAGCAGCCGCCCTAGGCAGGGGGTCCACGAGCAGTACTTC. This codes for CASSRPRQGVHEQYF.

This chain uses TRBV11-3 with TRBJ2-1; 11 bases align to TRBD2. The V segment lost 5 bases and the J segment 3 bases; nucleotides outside the gene matches: 12. The CDR3 sequence is 18 residues long. Germline loops: CDR1 SGHNT, CDR2 YENEEA. Here the CDR3 DNA reads TGTGCCAGCAGCGCCAGGGGAACCGGGACTAGCGGCTACAATGAGCAGTTCTTC. It is translated as CASSARGTGTSGYNEQFF. Full variable domain (remainder filled in from reference TRBV11-3 and TRBJ2-1): EAGVVQSPRYKIIEKKQPVAFWCNPISGHNTLYWYLQNLGQGPELLIRYENEEAVDDSQLPKDRFSAERLKGVDSTLKIQPAELGDSAVYLCASSARGTGTSGYNEQFFGPGTRLTVL.

The chain has TRBV4-2 and TRBJ1-2; 8 positions agree with TRBD1. CDR1 LGHNA and CDR2 YNFKEQ come from the germline V gene. CDR3 length: 15 amino acids. Germline trimming cut 3 bases from V and 7 bases from J; bases unmatched to any gene: 10. CDR3 residues: CASSQGPGQVVGYTF. Here the CDR3 DNA reads TGTGCCAGCAGCCAGGGACCGGGACAGGTAGTTGGCTACACCTTC.